The 17 T cell receptor beta chains in this list originate from one sample, sequenced in a study of cytomegalovirus exposure and HLA in healthy donors. Both 60 Vbeta primers and 13 Jbeta primers went into the PCR. TCRdb keeps only in-frame clones here, not all; method: immunoSEQ multiplex PCR. Seen here are around 170,000 clones, around three quarters observed once, and the top ten hold approximately 2%. Sequencing was done on a sample of PBMCs. The source of these receptors is a woman aged 25 to 39 in good health and CMV-seronegative.

This clone was counted between two and nine times. The genes are TRBV4-3 and TRBJ1-2; 7 bases are a match to TRBD1. After removal of 2 bases from V and 2 bases from J, the junction contained 5 bases not matched to a gene. The CDR3 length is 15 residues. Germline V lookup: CDR1 LGHNA, CDR2 YSLEER. The CDR3 region is CASSQSRQGNYGYTF. In nucleotides, the CDR3 is TGCGCCAGCAGCCAATCCCGACAGGGAAACTATGGCTACACCTTC.

The chain carries TRBV6-5 and TRBJ1-1; a weak D match, TRBD1 (6 bases). The ends were cut back, 2 bases at V and 5 bases at J, with 15 bases in the middle. This CDR3 comprises 15 residues. The germline V gene encodes CDR1 MNHEY and CDR2 SVGAGI. CDR3 DNA: TGTGCCAGCAGTTACCGATCGGTACAGGGTACTGAAGCTTTCTTT. It translates to CASSYRSVQGTEAFF.

This clone occurred once. The chain recombines TRBV2 with TRBJ2-7; TRBD2 agrees at 14 bases. CDR1 is SNHLY, CDR2 FYNNEI, per germline. The J segment lost 9 bases and the V segment lost 6 bases, leaving 13 bases of the junction unmatched. The CDR3 runs to 16 residues. The CDR3 DNA follows: TGTGCCAGCAGCCGAAGCCCGTTGACTAGCGGGGGGGTGCAGTACTTC. Amino acid sequence: CASSRSPLTSGGVQYF.

This clone has more than one count but fewer than ten. The V and J genes are TRBV4-3 and TRBJ1-2; no clear D gene. This CDR3 spans 15 amino acids. The V gene lost 2 bases and the J gene lost 3 bases, with 13 bases spanning the gap. Germline values: CDR1 LGHNA, CDR2 YSLEER. The CDR3: CASSQTTSLDYGYTF. The CDR3 coding sequence is TGCGCCAGCAGCCAAACAACATCCCTGGACTATGGCTACACCTTC.

The chain links TRBV4-1 to TRBJ2-3, with 11 positions matching TRBD2. V shed 4 bases and J 1 base; nucleotides not matched to a gene: 7. Germline V gene sequence: CDR1 MGHRA, CDR2 YSYEKL. The CDR3 contains 17 residues. CDR3 residues: CASSLPTSGEGTDTQYF. CDR3 nucleotide sequence: TGCGCCAGCAGCCTCCCGACTAGCGGGGAAGGCACAGATACGCAGTATTTT.

This clone was counted a few times. The CDR3 region is CASSPIGATLNTIYF. The CDR3 DNA is TGTGCCAGCTCACCAATAGGGGCCACTTTAAACACCATATATTTT. V usage is TRBV18 and J usage is TRBJ1-3; D might be TRBD1 (5 bases). This CDR3 is 15 amino acids long. V dropped 2 bases and J dropped 6 bases, with 14 bases sitting between them. Germline-derived CDR1 and CDR2 are KGHSH and LQKENI.

As concerns this clone: This same CDR3 is encoded by further DNA sequences in the sample. This sequence joins TRBV19 and TRBJ2-2; possibly TRBD1 for D (6 bases). The germline V gene encodes CDR1 LNHDA and CDR2 SQIVND (reference sequence). Deletions cut 6 bases from V and 0 bases from J, with 8 bases between. This CDR3 region has 14 residues. This CDR3 is CASRTGANTGELFF. DNA for the CDR3: TGTGCCAGTAGGACAGGTGCGAACACCGGGGAGCTGTTTTTT.

The chain uses TRBV2 and TRBJ2-3; the D gene is possibly TRBD2 (6 bases). Trimming left V 3 bases short and J 6 bases short, with 19 bases between. There are 16 residues in the CDR3. The germline V gene encodes CDR1 SNHLY and CDR2 FYNNEI. The CDR3 protein is CASSETRELDRDTQYF. The CDR3 nucleotides read TGTGCCAGCAGTGAGACCCGGGAGCTAGACCGTGATACGCAGTATTTT.

This chain links TRBV29-1 with TRBJ1-2; possible D gene TRBD1, 5 bases. Trimming removed 4 bases from V and 4 bases from J, with 19 bases in between. From germline, CDR1 is SQVTM and CDR2 ANQGSEA. CDR3 size: 15 residues. The CDR3 region has the DNA TGCAGCGTTGGGGGGGGGTCTAACCCCCTCTATGGCTACACCTTC. Residues: CSVGGGSNPLYGYTF.

The rearrangement uses TRBV27 and TRBJ2-6, with TRBD1 matching over 7 bases. The CDR3 has 16 amino acids. CDR1 is MNHEY and CDR2 is SMNVEV in the germline V gene (reference sequence). The junction had 3 bases not matched to a gene; V was cut back by 2 bases and J by 2 bases. CDR3 DNA sequence: TGTGCCAGCAGTTTAAAAGGGGGCACTGGGGCCAACGTCCTGACTTTC. Protein: CASSLKGGTGANVLTF.

This sequence joins TRBV7-2 and TRBJ2-7, with 9 bases fitting TRBD1. Per germline, CDR1 SGHTA and CDR2 FQGNSA. J gave up 5 bases and V 4 bases, and 3 bases lay outside the gene matches. CDR3 size: 13 residues. CDR3 in amino acids: CASSYDRGNEQYF. The CDR3 DNA reads as TGTGCCAGCAGCTATGACAGGGGGAACGAGCAGTACTTC.

The rearrangement joins TRBV10-3 to TRBJ2-3; 8 bases are a match to TRBD1. The V gene's germline CDR1 is ENHRY and CDR2 SYGVKD. The CDR3 consists of 13 residues. V lost 7 bases to trimming and J lost 0 bases; unmatched junction nucleotides: 0. The CDR3 sequence is CAITGGSTDTQYF. CDR3 nucleotides: TGTGCCATCACAGGGGGCAGCACAGATACGCAGTATTTT.

The chain has TRBV18 and TRBJ2-6; 7 bases are shared with TRBD1. Germline V gene data show CDR1 as KGHSH and CDR2 as LQKENI. CDR3 length: 17 residues. The V and J ends lost 3 bases and 2 bases, in that order; junction bases with no gene match: 7. DNA for the CDR3: TGTGCCAGCTCACCCCTCGAGGGGGCCCCTGGGGCCAACGTCCTGACTTTC. This translates into CASSPLEGAPGANVLTF. Full variable domain (outside the CDR3, taken from reference TRBV18 and TRBJ2-6): NAGVMQNPRHLVRRRGQEARLRCSPMKGHSHVYWYRQLPEEGLKFMVYLQKENIIDESGMPKERFSAEFPKEGPSILRIQQVVRGDSAAYFCASSPLEGAPGANVLTFGAGSRLTVL.

J is TRBJ1-5 and V is TRBV27; 9 bases fit TRBD1. CDR3 length: 15 residues. Germline V gives CDR1 MNHEY, CDR2 SMNVEV (reference sequence). With 6 bases clipped from V and 5 bases from J, the junction kept 8 bases outside the gene matches. The CDR3 is CASSPETGGYQPQHF. CDR3 nucleotides: TGTGCCAGCAGCCCGGAGACAGGGGGGTATCAGCCCCAGCATTTT.

The V gene is TRBV7-2, the J gene TRBJ1-4; unclear D gene. Germline V gives CDR1 SGHTA, CDR2 FQGNSA. The CDR3 is 15 residues long. The V gene lost 0 bases and the J gene lost 1 base, with 6 bases spanning the gap. CDR3 sequence (DNA): TGTGCCAGCAGCTTAGCTGGGCTAACTAATGAAAAACTGTTTTTT. It specifies CASSLAGLTNEKLFF. The whole variable domain, remainder taken from reference TRBV7-2 and TRBJ1-4, is GAGVSQSPSNKVTEKGKDVELRCDPISGHTALYWYRQSLGQGLEFLIYFQGNSAPDKSGLPSDRFSAERTGGSVSTLTIQRTQQEDSAVYLCASSLAGLTNEKLFFGSGTQLSVL.

This clone turned up a few times. The chain couples TRBV5-6 to TRBJ1-1; 7 bases agree with TRBD1. The germline V gene has CDR1 SGHDT and CDR2 YYEEEE. V dropped 5 bases and J dropped 4; count of bases not matched to a gene: 8. CDR3 length: 14 residues. DNA for the CDR3: TGTGCCAGCAGATTGACAGGGCGCGGCACTGAAGCTTTCTTT. Its translation is CASRLTGRGTEAFF.

The J gene is TRBJ2-7, the V gene TRBV10-2; 9 nucleotides line up with TRBD2. Per germline, CDR1 WSHSY and CDR2 SAAADI. This CDR3 spans 15 amino acids. V dropped 7 bases and J dropped 4; count of bases not matched to a gene: 11. The DNA for the CDR3 is TGCGCCAGCAACCCCCCCGGGACTAGCCGTTACGAGCAGTACTTC. It specifies CASNPPGTSRYEQYF.